The sequence of this T cell receptor (beta chain) was determined in a study of shared clonotypes between healthy human individuals. Some clones are missing from TCRdb's copy, which holds only in-frame ones; the method was immunoSEQ multiplex PCR. Of a few hundred thousand clones in the sample, about 69% are singletons; the top ten hold roughly 11%. Germline CDR1 is MGHRA and CDR2 is YSYEKL. The V and J ends lost 1 base and 3 bases, in that order; junction bases with no gene match: 1. The CDR3 runs 15 residues. Study conclusions and caveats: The study found about 4.6% of naive CD4 clonotypes shared across several donors.

Remarks on this clone: What it binds is unknown.

The chain joins TRBV4-1 to TRBJ1-1; 11 bases agree with TRBD1. The TCR was taken from a man aged 25-45 years in good health. The sequencing sample was made of memory CD4+ T cells sorted from blood. Subset of the sample: CD45RA-negative fraction. The CDR3 nucleotides are TGCGCCAGCAGCCAAGGGGGACAGGGGGACACTGAAGCTTTCTTT. Amino acid sequence: CASSQGGQGDTEAFF.